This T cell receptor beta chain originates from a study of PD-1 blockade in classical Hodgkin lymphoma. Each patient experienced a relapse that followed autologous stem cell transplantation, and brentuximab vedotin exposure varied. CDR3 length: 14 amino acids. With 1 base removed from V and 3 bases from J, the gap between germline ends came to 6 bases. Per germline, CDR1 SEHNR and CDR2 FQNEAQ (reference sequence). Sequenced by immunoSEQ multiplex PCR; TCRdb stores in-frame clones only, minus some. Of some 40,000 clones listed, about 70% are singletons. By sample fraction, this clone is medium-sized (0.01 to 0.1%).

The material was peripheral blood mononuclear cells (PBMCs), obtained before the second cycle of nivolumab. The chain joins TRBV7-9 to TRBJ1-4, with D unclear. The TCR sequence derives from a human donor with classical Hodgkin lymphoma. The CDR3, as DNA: TGTGCCAGCAGCTTAGACACCGCTAATGAAAAACTGTTTTTT. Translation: CASSLDTANEKLFF.